The rows below give T cell receptor beta chains drawn from one sample of a study of Ad26.COV2.S vaccination and SARS-CoV-2 variants. TCRdb keeps only in-frame clones here, not all; method: immunoSEQ multiplex PCR. The sample lists hundreds of thousands of clones, roughly 89% occurring once. The sample was peripheral blood, taken in a trial of Ad26.COV2.S vaccine versus placebo. All receptors derive from a person aged 18-65 years who received the Ad26.COV2.S COVID-19 vaccine or a placebo. CDR3s include the opening cysteine and the closing phenylalanine or tryptophan. D genes are given only for firm matches. Clone size is given for some rows only: seen once, a few or many times, or a class if the clone is expanded.

V gene	J gene	clone size	D gene	CDR3 protein	CDR3 DNA
TRBV7-3	TRBJ2-2	NA	NA	CASSLTGGATGELFF	TGTGCCAGCAGCTTAACAGGGGGAGCAACCGGGGAGCTGTTTTTT
TRBV19	TRBJ1-2	NA	NA	CASRWTGGAEYLSYTF	TGTGCCAGTAGATGGACCGGAGGGGCGGAATACTTAAGCTACACCTTC
TRBV7-9	TRBJ2-2	NA	NA	CASTPIGTNTGELFF	TGTGCCAGCACCCCCATCGGTACGAACACCGGGGAGCTGTTTTTT
TRBV29-1	TRBJ2-1	NA	TRBD1	CSVRSDRAFYNEQFF	TGCAGCGTCCGATCGGACAGGGCTTTCTACAATGAGCAGTTCTTC
TRBV5-1	TRBJ2-3	NA	TRBD1	CASSLTGTVQDTQYF	TGCGCCAGCAGCTTAACCGGGACAGTTCAAGATACGCAGTATTTT
TRBV7-3	TRBJ2-1	NA	NA	CASRDLGYNEQFF	TGTGCCAGCAGAGATCTAGGCTACAATGAGCAGTTCTTC
TRBV18	TRBJ1-3	NA	NA	CASSPLSGNTIYF	TGTGCCAGCTCACCACTATCTGGAAACACCATATATTTT
TRBV18	TRBJ2-2	NA	NA	CASSPSGGDTGELFF	TGTGCCAGCTCACCATCTGGAGGGGACACCGGGGAGCTGTTTTTT
TRBV27	TRBJ2-1	NA	NA	CASSYWGYNEQFF	TGTGCCAGCAGTTATTGGGGGTACAATGAGCAGTTCTTC
TRBV15	TRBJ2-7	NA	NA	CATSRDSRYEQYF	TGTGCCACCAGCAGAGATTCACGGTACGAGCAGTACTTC
TRBV19	TRBJ1-3	NA	NA	CASSISVGNTIYF	TGTGCCAGTAGTATTTCTGTGGGAAACACCATATATTTT
TRBV19	TRBJ2-7	NA	NA	CASKDSGRSSYEQYF	TGTGCCAGTAAGGATTCCGGCCGCTCAAGCTACGAGCAGTACTTC
TRBV7-2	TRBJ1-3	NA	NA	CASSFWGSGNTIYF	TGTGCCAGCAGCTTTTGGGGCTCTGGAAACACCATATATTTT
TRBV5-1	TRBJ1-1	NA	NA	CASSLSNPRTVFMNTEAFF	TGCGCCAGCAGCTTGAGCAACCCACGGACAGTGTTTATGAACACTGAAGCTTTCTTT
TRBV2	TRBJ1-6	NA	NA	CASSDREGSPLHF	TGTGCCAGCAGTGACAGGGAGGGTTCACCCCTCCACTTT
TRBV30	TRBJ1-5	once	NA	CAWSPTGNQPQHF	TGTGCCTGGAGTCCAACAGGGAATCAGCCCCAGCATTTT
TRBV18	TRBJ1-2	NA	TRBD1	CASSPGTEGGYTF	TGTGCCAGCTCACCCGGGACAGAGGGCGGCTACACCTTC
TRBV6-1	TRBJ1-4	NA	TRBD1	CASSEARGRDEKLFF	TGTGCCAGCAGTGAAGCAAGGGGGCGGGATGAAAAACTGTTTTTT
TRBV10-3	TRBJ1-3	NA	NA	CAISDTVSGNTIYF	TGTGCCATCAGTGATACTGTGTCTGGAAACACCATATATTTT
TRBV9	TRBJ1-1	NA	TRBD1	CASSITDRDVNTEAFF	TGTGCCAGCAGCATAACCGACAGGGATGTGAACACTGAAGCTTTCTTT
TRBV3-1/TRBV3-2	TRBJ2-7	NA	TRBD2	CASSQEGGRLSYEQYF	TGTGCCAGCAGCCAAGAGGGAGGGCGGTTGAGCTACGAGCAGTACTTC
TRBV6-1	TRBJ1-4	once	NA	CASSEIFNEKLFF	TGTGCCAGCAGTGAAATATTTAATGAAAAACTGTTTTTT
TRBV7-2	TRBJ2-5	NA	NA	CASSLWGGLETQYF	TGTGCCAGCAGCTTATGGGGGGGCCTGGAGACCCAGTACTTC
TRBV3-1/TRBV3-2	TRBJ1-2	NA	NA	CASSQDLADFYGYTF	TGTGCCAGCAGCCAAGATTTGGCAGACTTCTATGGCTACACCTTC
TRBV2	TRBJ2-1	NA	TRBD2	CASRPGTSGSYNEQFF	TGTGCCAGCAGACCCGGGACTAGCGGGAGCTACAATGAGCAGTTCTTC
TRBV28	TRBJ1-4	NA	TRBD1	CASRSGTAEANEKLFF	TGTGCCAGCAGATCCGGGACAGCCGAAGCTAATGAAAAACTGTTTTTT
TRBV27	TRBJ2-1	NA	NA	CASRARVYEQFF	TGTGCCAGCAGAGCTAGGGTCTATGAGCAGTTCTTC
TRBV7-2	TRBJ2-1	once	NA	CASSLGAWTYNEQFF	TGTGCCAGCAGCTTAGGGGCTTGGACCTACAATGAGCAGTTCTTC
TRBV7-8	TRBJ1-2	NA	NA	CASSLRNLDGYTF	TGTGCCAGCAGCCTACGCAATCTCGATGGCTACACCTTC
TRBV5-6	TRBJ1-1	NA	NA	CASTLLGVGGEAFF	TGTGCCAGCACCCTCTTGGGGGTGGGTGGTGAAGCTTTCTTT
TRBV6-5	TRBJ2-3	once	TRBD2	CASSSRLAGSDTQYF	TGTGCCAGCAGTTCAAGGCTAGCGGGGTCAGATACGCAGTATTTT
TRBV19	TRBJ2-7	NA	NA	CASSDLPSSYEQYF	TGTGCCAGTAGTGATCTCCCGAGCTCCTACGAGCAGTACTTC
TRBV20-1	TRBJ2-1	NA	NA	CSGASTDEQFF	TGCAGTGGGGCCTCAACCGATGAGCAGTTCTTC
TRBV2	TRBJ2-3	NA	TRBD1	CASSWNRGTDTQYF	TGTGCCAGCAGTTGGAACAGGGGAACAGATACGCAGTATTTT
TRBV29-1	TRBJ1-2	NA	TRBD1	CSVRPGTGSYGYTF	TGCAGCGTCCGTCCCGGGACAGGTTCCTATGGCTACACCTTC